These 8 T cell receptor beta chains originate from one sample sequenced in a study of shared clonotypes between healthy human individuals. TCRdb keeps only in-frame clones here, not all; method: immunoSEQ multiplex PCR. The sample carries under 600,000 clones, around 77% recorded once. The sequenced sample consisted of PBMCs. These receptors all stem from a woman aged 40 to 49 in good health. Some clones in this sample may be carry-over from other donors' samples.

This chain connects TRBV4-1 to TRBJ2-7; 12 positions agree with TRBD1. The J segment lost 4 bases and the V segment lost 4 bases, leaving 5 bases of the junction unmatched. Germline-derived CDR1 and CDR2 are MGHRA and YSYEKL. CDR3 length: 15 amino acids. The CDR3 loop reads CASSPGTGGWYEQYF. The CDR3 DNA is TGCGCCAGCAGCCCCGGGACAGGGGGCTGGTACGAGCAGTACTTC.

This clone showed up just a few times. V and J are TRBV4-1 and TRBJ2-7, with 8 bases aligning to TRBD1. The CDR3 covers 16 residues. Per the germline V gene, CDR1 is MGHRA and CDR2 is YSYEKL. V lost 5 bases and J lost 1; bases outside the gene matches: 10. The CDR3 region has the DNA TGCGCCAGCAGCTATTCATACCGGGACAGGTCCTACGAGCAGTACTTC. As protein: CASSYSYRDRSYEQYF.

The chain combines TRBV6-4 with TRBJ2-5; D is uncertain. Germline-derived CDR1 and CDR2 are MRHNA and SNTAGT. The V end was cut by 3 bases, the J end by 6 bases, with 11 bases between. This CDR3 spans 13 amino acids. CDR3 region: CASSEGGGQTQYF. The CDR3 nucleotides read TGTGCCAGCAGTGAGGGTGGTGGACAGACCCAGTACTTC.

This clone appeared a few times. This chain links TRBV28 with TRBJ1-3; D is uncertain. Trimming cost V 2 bases and J 3 bases, with 8 bases left between them. Germline CDR1 MDHEN, CDR2 SYDVKM. CDR3 size: 14 residues. Here the CDR3 DNA reads TGTGCCAGCAGTTTAAGGCTTAGTGGAAACACCATATATTTT. Amino acid sequence: CASSLRLSGNTIYF.

As concerns this clone: The same CDR3 arises from other DNA sequences in this sample as well. The rearrangement uses TRBV18 and TRBJ2-7; 7 nucleotides line up with TRBD2. The CDR3 totals 14 residues. Unmatched junction bases numbered 3, after V lost 2 bases and J lost 2 bases. Germline V gene lookup returns CDR1 KGHSH and CDR2 LQKENI. In DNA form, the CDR3 reads TGTGCCAGCTCACCAGGAACTAGCGCCTACGAGCAGTACTTC. Encoded protein: CASSPGTSAYEQYF.

The V and J genes are TRBV7-2 and TRBJ2-3, with D tentatively TRBD2 (5 bases). From germline, CDR1 is SGHTA and CDR2 FQGNSA. This CDR3 has 15 residues. Trimming stripped 1 base from V and 2 bases from J, with 10 bases between. The CDR3 here is CASSLGVAHTDTQYF. CDR3 nucleotides: TGTGCCAGCAGCTTAGGGGTAGCGCACACAGATACGCAGTATTTT.

The V and J genes are TRBV5-1 and TRBJ2-5; either TRBD1 or TRBD2 may supply D (7 bases each). V lost 1 base, J lost 5 bases, and 15 bases lay in between. The CDR3 covers 15 residues. Germline V gene lookup returns CDR1 SGHRS and CDR2 YFSETQ. CDR3 loop: CASSLNRGGGETQYF. The CDR3 DNA reads as TGCGCCAGCAGCTTGAACAGGGGCGGGGGCGAGACCCAGTACTTC. Together with reference TRBV5-1 and TRBJ2-5, the CDR3 gives the full variable domain: KAGVTQTPRYLIKTRGQQVTLSCSPISGHRSVSWYQQTPGQGLQFLFEYFSETQRNKGNFPGRFSGRQFSNSRSEMNVSTLELGDSALYLCASSLNRGGGETQYFGPGTRLLVL.

The gene calls are TRBV2 and TRBJ2-7; 7 bases line up with TRBD2. The CDR3 consists of 16 residues. The junction had 20 bases not matched to a gene; V was cut back by 6 bases and J by 9 bases. Germline V CDR1 and CDR2: SNHLY, FYNNEI. The chain's CDR3 is CASSPPAGDSEVGQYF. The CDR3 DNA reads as TGTGCCAGCAGCCCACCCGCGGGGGACTCCGAGGTTGGGCAGTACTTC.